A single sample is the source of the 22 T cell receptor beta chains below, sequenced in a study of OX40 agonist ivuxolimab in advanced cancers. Some clones are missing from TCRdb's copy, which holds only in-frame ones; the method was immunoSEQ multiplex PCR. The table records about 24,000 clones, roughly 84% of them present only once. Sequencing used CD4+ or CD8+ T cells sorted from blood, obtained in a trial of the OX40 agonist ivuxolimab. The receptors stem from an adult with an advanced solid tumor such as melanoma, head and neck, liver or kidney cancer.

The chain joins TRBV29-1 to TRBJ2-7; 10 bases fit TRBD2. The germline gives CDR1 SQVTM, CDR2 ANQGSEA. The CDR3 extends over 13 amino acids. V dropped 4 bases and J dropped 1; count of bases not matched to a gene: 1. In DNA form, the CDR3 reads TGCAGCGTTGTACTAGCGGGGTCCTACGAGCAGTACTTC. Translating gives CSVVLAGSYEQYF.

The gene calls are TRBV6-1 and TRBJ2-1, with D possibly TRBD1 on 6 matching bases. Trimming shortened V by 9 bases and J by 1 base, and 13 bases separated the two germline ends. Germline CDR1 reads MNHNS; CDR2 reads SASEGT. This CDR3 is built from 14 residues. The CDR3 here is CASHPGQSYNEQFF. In nucleotides, the CDR3 is TGTGCCAGTCATCCCGGACAGTCCTACAATGAGCAGTTCTTC.

V is TRBV18 and J is TRBJ2-7, with D hard to call. CDR3 length: 12 residues. V was trimmed by 1 base and J by 4 bases, leaving 5 bases between them. Germline lookup yields CDR1 KGHSH and CDR2 LQKENI. DNA of the CDR3: TGTGCCAGCTCACCACAAGCATACGAGCAGTACTTC. Translated: CASSPQAYEQYF.

The CDR3 loop reads CASSSTSGPRTDTQYF. CDR3 DNA: TGTGCCAGCAGCTCGACTAGCGGGCCCCGCACAGATACGCAGTATTTT. The V call is TRBV5-5, the J call TRBJ2-3; 10 positions match TRBD2. This CDR3 is built from 16 residues. The trim removed 3 bases at V and 1 base at J, leaving 5 bases unmatched. The V gene's germline CDR1 is SGHKS and CDR2 YYEKEE (reference sequence).

This clone was observed a few times. The rearrangement joins TRBV5-1 to TRBJ2-1, with 8 bases aligning to TRBD1. The germline V gene has CDR1 SGHRS and CDR2 YFSETQ. This CDR3 region has 14 residues. The ends lost 4 bases at V and 7 bases at J; junction bases unmatched: 7. The CDR3 bases are TGCGCCAGCAGCCCCGGACAGGGCGGGAATGAGCAGTTCTTC. Translated, it gives CASSPGQGGNEQFF.

The rearrangement uses TRBV7-9 and TRBJ2-7; weak D call: TRBD1 (6 bases). Trimming took 0 bases from V and 3 from J, leaving 15 bases between them. The V gene's germline CDR1 is SEHNR and CDR2 FQNEAQ (reference sequence). The CDR3 sequence is 16 residues long. The CDR3 DNA reads TGTGCCAGCAGCTTAGCGCGAGTTGGGGGCCACTACGAGCAGTACTTC. Its translation: CASSLARVGGHYEQYF. Looking up the rest from reference TRBV7-9 and TRBJ2-7 gives the full variable domain: DTGVSQNPRHKITKRGQNVTFRCDPISEHNRLYWYRQTLGQGPEFLTYFQNEAQLEKSRLLSDRFSAERPKGSFSTLEIQRTEQGDSAMYLCASSLARVGGHYEQYFGPGTRLTVT.

The chain has TRBV19 and TRBJ1-1; unclear D gene. The V and J ends lost 6 bases and 4 bases respectively, with 6 bases between them. Germline assignment: CDR1 LNHDA and CDR2 SQIVND (reference sequence). This CDR3 spans 11 amino acids. The CDR3 is CASRDATEAFF. CDR3 bases: TGTGCCAGTAGGGACGCCACTGAAGCTTTCTTT.

The chain joins TRBV27 to TRBJ2-5; a possible D gene is TRBD1 (6 bases). Germline loops: CDR1 MNHEY, CDR2 SMNVEV (reference sequence). The CDR3 is made up of 15 amino acids. The V and J ends lost 6 bases and 1 base respectively, with 15 bases between them. The CDR3 DNA reads TGTGCCAGCAGCCCCTGGGACAAAAGCCAAGAGACCCAGTACTTC. This codes for CASSPWDKSQETQYF.

The chain uses TRBV6-5 and TRBJ2-7, with 8 nucleotides matching TRBD2. Germline values: CDR1 MNHEY, CDR2 SVGAGI. V was clipped by 5 bases and J by 3 bases; unmatched bases: 9. This CDR3 has 15 amino acids. This CDR3 is CASSQSGTRFYEQYF. CDR3 bases: TGTGCCAGCAGTCAATCCGGGACTAGGTTCTACGAGCAGTACTTC.

This chain connects TRBV5-6 to TRBJ2-7; 10 nucleotides line up with TRBD1. The V and J ends lost 3 bases and 4 bases, in that order; junction bases with no gene match: 1. Germline CDR1 SGHDT, CDR2 YYEEEE. The CDR3 loop spans 13 amino acids. CDR3 nucleotides: TGTGCCAGCAGCTGGGACAGGGGTTACGAGCAGTACTTC. It codes for CASSWDRGYEQYF.

The chain couples TRBV7-2 to TRBJ2-7, with D possibly being TRBD2 (5 bases). This CDR3 contains 15 residues. Trimming cost V 5 bases and J 0 bases, with 14 bases left between them. Germline V gene data show CDR1 as SGHTA and CDR2 as FQGNSA. CDR3 residues: CASSRSGVGSYEQYF. The CDR3 region has the DNA TGTGCCAGCAGCCGTTCCGGGGTAGGCTCCTACGAGCAGTACTTC. Complete variable domain (other parts from reference TRBV7-2 and TRBJ2-7): GAGVSQSPSNKVTEKGKDVELRCDPISGHTALYWYRQSLGQGLEFLIYFQGNSAPDKSGLPSDRFSAERTGGSVSTLTIQRTQQEDSAVYLCASSRSGVGSYEQYFGPGTRLTVT.

The V and J genes are TRBV2 and TRBJ2-1; weak D call: TRBD1 (6 bases). Trimming took off 6 bases at V and 5 bases at J, with 17 bases between the two ends. Germline assignment: CDR1 SNHLY and CDR2 FYNNEI. This CDR3 comprises 15 residues. This chain's CDR3 is CASRGQWQGNNEQFF. The CDR3 nucleotides are TGTGCCAGCAGGGGCCAATGGCAGGGGAACAATGAGCAGTTCTTC.

J is TRBJ1-6 and V is TRBV7-9; the D gene is possibly TRBD1 (5 bases). The V gene's germline CDR1 is SEHNR and CDR2 FQNEAQ (reference sequence). This CDR3 comprises 14 residues. V was shortened by 5 bases and J by 10 bases, with 15 bases between the two germline ends. The CDR3 sequence: CASSAESRDSPLHF. The CDR3 coding sequence is TGTGCCAGCAGCGCCGAGTCCCGGGACTCACCCCTCCACTTT.

The CDR3 loop reads CASTSRPPYEQYF. The DNA for the CDR3 is TGTGCCAGTACCTCTCGCCCCCCCTACGAGCAGTACTTC. This rearrangement joins TRBV19 to TRBJ2-7; no clear D. This CDR3 is built from 13 residues. Deletions cut 7 bases from V and 2 bases from J, with 12 bases between. The germline V gene encodes CDR1 LNHDA and CDR2 SQIVND (reference sequence).

The sample holds one count of this clone. An end of the junction differs from the germline gene, which may be a read error. V usage is TRBV7-2 and J usage is TRBJ2-2; 9 bases are a match to TRBD2. There are 17 residues in the CDR3. Germline CDR1 reads SGHTA; CDR2 reads FQGNSA. CDR3 loop: CASGLGASGVSTGELFF. CDR3 nucleotides: TGTGCCAGCGGCTTAGGGGCTAGCGGGGTTAGCACCGGGGAGCTGTTTTTT.

This clone is a singleton in its sample. The chain joins TRBV4-1 to TRBJ1-3, with no clear D. Germline CDR1 and CDR2: MGHRA and YSYEKL. The CDR3 is 17 residues long. The germline V and J ends were trimmed by 0 bases and 0 bases, with 12 bases remaining between them. The CDR3 DNA sequence: TGCGCCAGCAGCCAAGACCAAGGGTCCCACTCTGGAAACACCATATATTTT. It codes for CASSQDQGSHSGNTIYF.

The rearrangement joins TRBV4-1 to TRBJ1-2, with 8 bases aligning to TRBD1. After removal of 4 bases from V and 4 bases from J, the junction contained 8 bases not matched to a gene. Per the germline V gene, CDR1 is MGHRA and CDR2 is YSYEKL. This CDR3 has 15 amino acids. DNA of the CDR3: TGCGCCAGCAGCCCACGGGACAGGTATTTCTATGGCTACACCTTC. This gives the protein CASSPRDRYFYGYTF.

This sequence joins TRBV27 and TRBJ2-6; TRBD1 might be the D (6 bases). Germline V gene lookup returns CDR1 MNHEY and CDR2 SMNVEV (reference sequence). Trimming stripped 5 bases from V and 1 base from J, with 18 bases between. The CDR3 totals 18 residues. The CDR3: CASSPPTGIFSGANVLTF. The CDR3 DNA is TGTGCCAGCAGTCCCCCCACAGGGATATTTTCTGGGGCCAACGTCCTGACTTTC.

This clone was detected only a few times. The chain uses TRBV2 and TRBJ2-5; perhaps TRBD1 as D (5 bases). This CDR3 has 13 amino acids. V was shortened by 3 bases and J by 0 bases, with 5 bases between the two germline ends. Germline CDR1 is SNHLY and CDR2 is FYNNEI. CDR3 bases: TGTGCCAGCAGTGACAGGGACCAAGAGACCCAGTACTTC. Its protein is CASSDRDQETQYF.

The chain is built from TRBV9 and TRBJ2-1; 14 bases are shared with TRBD2. The germline V gene has CDR1 SGDLS and CDR2 YYNGEE. There are 18 residues in the CDR3. V was clipped by 0 bases and J by 3 bases; unmatched bases: 5. CDR3 nucleotides: TGTGCCAGCAGCGTAGGCCTGGGACTAGCGGGAGACTACAATGAGCAGTTCTTC. Amino acids: CASSVGLGLAGDYNEQFF.

The V call is TRBV7-2, the J call TRBJ1-1; 10 bases line up with TRBD1. CDR3 length: 13 residues. Unmatched junction bases numbered 0, after V lost 3 bases and J lost 5 bases. Germline V gene lookup returns CDR1 SGHTA and CDR2 FQGNSA. The CDR3 DNA follows: TGTGCCAGCAGCTTGGGACAGGGGACTGAAGCTTTCTTT. Protein sequence: CASSLGQGTEAFF.

The CDR3 region is CATMTGYNSPLHF. CDR3 DNA: TGTGCCACTATGACGGGCTATAATTCACCCCTCCACTTT. This chain joins TRBV25-1 and TRBJ1-6, with D unclear. Germline V gene data show CDR1 as MGHDK and CDR2 as SYGVNS. This CDR3 has 13 residues. The V and J ends lost 10 bases and 3 bases respectively, with 10 bases between them.